A single TCR beta chain is shown here with its context. The data belong to a study of blood T cell repertoires in COVID-19. Study at large: Samples taken during acute and convalescent COVID-19 were collected in the United States, Italy and Spain.

Authors' data handling: By means of reference gene primer amplification, nucleated cell counts were estimated. TCRdb's copy holds only in-frame clones and misses some; the assay was immunoSEQ multiplex PCR. V and J calls and clone size come straight from that table; D and trimming were deduced from the DNA. The sample has 140,000 to 150,000 clones, roughly four fifths seen once. Sequenced sample: peripheral blood. The TCR comes from a human donor with acute or convalescent COVID-19. The donor label of this sample is uncertain.

The CDR3 DNA reads TGTGCCAGCAGCCGAAGGACAGGGTACAATGAGCAGTTCTTC. Its translation: CASSRRTGYNEQFF. The V call is TRBV14, the J call TRBJ2-1, with 8 positions matching TRBD1. This CDR3 region has 14 residues. Germline V CDR1 and CDR2: SGHDN, FVKESK. Unmatched junction bases numbered 3, after V lost 4 bases and J lost 4 bases.